Included here is one T cell receptor (beta chain) sequence, with context. The clone's antigen remains unknown. No much larger clone is present one base from it, and per-base qualities are unavailable. This sample was included in a study of blood T cell repertoires in COVID-19 (dated by TCRdb to about 2020). As for the study more broadly: Samples covering the acute and convalescent phases of COVID-19 were provided by collaborators in the United States, Italy and Spain. The prospective study material was composed of cDNA or gDNA derived from T cells, B-cell-depleted T cells, or PBMCs. Deeply sampled blood TCRbeta repertoires from subjects exposed to, actively infected with, or recovered from COVID-19 were included in the dataset. A freely available public database, intended as a resource for researchers studying the immune response to SARS-CoV-2, is where the repertoires were released. The samples were drawn from two sources: the first 160 participants of the ongoing ImmuneRACE study, and 1,254 subjects contributed by 6 global collaborators. Sample metadata almost always included a de-identified subject ID, COVID-19 status, age in years and sex. Where HLA class I and class II types were available, the types were taken from metadata supplied by the sample provider, not from assay-based typing.

Whole blood was collected in K2EDTA tubes by collaborating institutions according to the institutions' own protocols. Collaborator samples were shipped for TCRbeta analysis as frozen whole blood, isolated PBMCs, or DNA extracted from either sample type. Points the paper makes about the study in general: The amount of clinical and demographic metadata varied by source and participant and was provided uncurated.

TCRbeta CDR3 regions were amplified from genomic DNA by means of the immunoSEQ Assay, a bias-controlled multiplex PCR. The study's own analysis went as follows. Within the assay, amplification of reference gene primers was used to estimate how many nucleated cells each sample contained. Sequence reads were collapsed and filtered to measure the absolute abundance of every unique TCRbeta CDR3 rearrangement. Productive Simpson clonality was computed per sample as the square root of Simpson's diversity index over productive rearrangements. TCRdb obtained this table from immuneACCESS and retained in-frame rearrangements with V and J assigned. These tables miss some clones; where compared with another copy, unresolved V genes account for less than half of the shortfall, and the remainder is unexplained. The V and J calls and clone size come from that table; D and trimming were worked out from the DNA. The sample records roughly 130,000 clones, approximately 89% of which are singletons. The ten largest clones capture over 3.5% of the sample.

The CDR3 runs 18 residues from the cysteine to the phenylalanine. The DNA shown is the 54-base CDR3, in frame from base 1. Looking up the germline V gene yields CDR1 KGHDR and CDR2 SFDVKD. Trimming removed 4 bases from V and 8 bases from J; the gene matches leave 20 bases unexplained. The receptor was derived from an older woman with acute or convalescent COVID-19. The V and J segments used are TRBV24-1 and TRBJ2-3, and TRBD1 aligns with 7 junction nucleotides. The sample comprised peripheral blood. The CDR3 protein is CATSDPRDRPGVGGTQYF. The DNA sequence is given as TGTGCCACCAGTGACCCCCGGGACAGACCTGGGGTTGGTGGTACGCAGTATTTT.